Listed below are T cell receptor beta chains from one sample, sequenced in a study of a mutant IDH1 vaccine in newly diagnosed glioma. Profiling relied on immunoSEQ multiplex PCR, and the TCRdb table lists in-frame clones only, not all of them. The sample carries approximately 52,000 clones, about 80% recorded once. Sample: PBMCs, taken from a glioma patient treated with radiotherapy, temozolomide or both. The receptors stem from a woman aged 40 to 55 with glioma. The CDR3 runs from the conserved cysteine through the conserved F or W. D genes are given only for firm matches. The listing skips clone size in some rows; elsewhere it reads once, few, many or a size class.

>14|TRBJ1-5|.|TRBV6-6|.
TGTGCCAGCAGCAAGGACAGCTTGGAGCAGCCCCAGCATTTT
CASSKDSLEQPQHF
>12|TRBJ2-7|.|TRBV15|.
TGTGCCACCAGCCCCGGGGACTACGAGCAGTACTTC
CATSPGDYEQYF
>19|TRBJ1-2|.|TRBV7-7|.
TGTGCTAGCAGCTTGGGGACCGGGACTAGTATTTTAGCGACCTATGGCTACACCTTC
CASSLGTGTSILATYGYTF
>13|TRBJ1-5|few|TRBV29-1|.
TGCAGCGTCTCAACCGGACGGGTTCAGCCCCAGCATTTT
CSVSTGRVQPQHF
>14|TRBJ1-2|few|TRBV7-2|TRBD1
TGTGCCAGCAGCAACCGGGACAGGGCCTCTGGCTACACCTTC
CASSNRDRASGYTF
>12|TRBJ2-3|once|TRBV6-5|.
TGTGCCGTGATGGGGAAGACAGATACGCAGTATTTT
CAVMGKTDTQYF
>15|TRBJ2-1|.|TRBV2|TRBD2
TGTGCCAGCAGTAAGACTAGCGGGGGTCTCAATGAGCAGTTCTTC
CASSKTSGGLNEQFF
>13|TRBJ2-3|once|TRBV5-4|TRBD2
TGTGCCACCGCGGGGGGGGGCACAGATACGCAGTATTTT
CATAGGGTDTQYF
>16|TRBJ2-2|.|TRBV5-1|TRBD1
TGCGCCAGCAGGAAAACAGGGGGCTGGGACACCGGGGAGCTGTTTTTT
CASRKTGGWDTGELFF
>15|TRBJ1-1|.|TRBV7-9|.
TGTGCCAGCAGCTTGGGAAGGCCGAGAGAGGGTGAAGCTTTCTTT
CASSLGRPREGEAFF
>16|TRBJ1-1|.|TRBV7-3|TRBD1
TGTGCCAGCAGCTTAACTGGGGACAGGGTTCTCACTGAAGCTTTCTTT
CASSLTGDRVLTEAFF
>13|TRBJ2-1|.|TRBV7-7|.
TGTGCTAGCAGTCTATTAAGGGGAGATGAGCAGTTCTTC
CASSLLRGDEQFF
>16|TRBJ2-7|.|TRBV15|.
TGTGCCACCAGCAGAGAGGGGGCGCCAGGGAAATACGAGCAGTACTTC
CATSREGAPGKYEQYF
>18|TRBJ2-2|.|TRBV7-9|TRBD1
TGTGCCAGCAGCTTTGGTACAGGGGCCAACACGAACACCGGGGAGCTGTTTTTT
CASSFGTGANTNTGELFF
>11|TRBJ2-5|.|TRBV2|.
TGTGCCAGCAGTGAACCTGAGACCCAGTACTTC
CASSEPETQYF
>14|TRBJ1-2|.|TRBV27|TRBD1
TGTGCCAGCAGCCGACAGGGCGGTAACTATGGCTACACCTTC
CASSRQGGNYGYTF
>15|TRBJ2-3|.|TRBV6-5|TRBD2
TGTGCCAGCAAGGCCCAGCGGGGTAGCACAGATACGCAGTATTTT
CASKAQRGSTDTQYF
>18|TRBJ2-3|.|TRBV4-1|.
TGCGCCAGCAGCCAAGAACGGGCCAGCGGACTTAGCACAGATACGCAGTATTTT
CASSQERASGLSTDTQYF
>15|TRBJ1-6|.|TRBV5-4|TRBD1
TGTGCCAGCAGCTCACAGGGGGCGGGTAATTCACCCCTCCACTTT
CASSSQGAGNSPLHF
>15|TRBJ2-3|.|TRBV5-1|TRBD1
TGCGCCAGCAGCATCGGGACAGGGTGGACAGATACGCAGTATTTT
CASSIGTGWTDTQYF
>17|TRBJ2-7|.|TRBV7-6|.
TGTGCCAGCAGCTTTGCAGTGGGGCGGGGTCTCACCTACGAGCAGTACTTC
CASSFAVGRGLTYEQYF
>13|TRBJ1-1|few|TRBV7-9|TRBD1
TGTGCCAGCAGGCTCTCAGGGGGCACTGAAGCTTTCTTT
CASRLSGGTEAFF
>15|TRBJ1-5|.|TRBV6-6|.
TGTGCCAGCAGTTACTTAGGAGCTTCCAATCAGCCCCAGCATTTT
CASSYLGASNQPQHF
>14|TRBJ1-2|few|TRBV30|TRBD1
TGTGCCTGGAGTGGAGGGGACAGTCACTATGGCTACACCTTC
CAWSGGDSHYGYTF
>15|TRBJ2-6|.|TRBV27|.
TGTGCCAGCAGTTTATCCGTCGAGGGTGACAACGTCCTGACTTTC
CASSLSVEGDNVLTF
>15|TRBJ2-5|.|TRBV5-4|.
TGTGCCAGCAGCCTCCCCACAGGGCAAGAGGAGACCCAGTACTTC
CASSLPTGQEETQYF
>13|TRBJ2-7|.|TRBV6-5|TRBD2
TGTGCCAGCATTGGGAGCGGGGACTACGAGCAGTACTTC
CASIGSGDYEQYF
>15|TRBJ2-5|.|TRBV5-6|.
TGTGCCAGCAGTTTCGCAGGGAGTCGCTCGGAGACCCAGTACTTC
CASSFAGSRSETQYF
>15|TRBJ2-5|.|TRBV18|.
TGTGCCAGCTCCCCTCAGAGGGGGGAGCCAGAGACCCAGTACTTC
CASSPQRGEPETQYF
>13|TRBJ1-2|.|TRBV6-5|.
TGTGCCAGCAGTTATCAGCAGAACTATGGCTACACCTTC
CASSYQQNYGYTF
>15|TRBJ1-5|.|TRBV11-2|.
TGTGCCAGCAGCGCACAGGAGGGAGGCAATCAGCCCCAGCATTTT
CASSAQEGGNQPQHF
>13|TRBJ2-5|.|TRBV5-1|.
TGCGCCAGCAGCGGGGGGCCCCAAGAGACCCAGTACTTC
CASSGGPQETQYF
>18|TRBJ2-3|.|TRBV6-1|TRBD2
TGTGCCAGCAGTGGCTCAGGGACTAGCGGGGGGGCCGTAGATACGCAGTATTTT
CASSGSGTSGGAVDTQYF
>12|TRBJ2-5|.|TRBV5-8|.
TGTGCCAGCAGGCTCTTGACCTCCGGACAGTACTTC
CASRLLTSGQYF
>13|TRBJ1-2|.|TRBV19|.
TGTGCCAGTAGTATAGGTCAGACCTATGGCTACACCTTC
CASSIGQTYGYTF
>12|TRBJ1-4|.|TRBV29-1|TRBD1
TGCAGCGGCCGGACAGGGCACGAAAAACTGTTTTTT
CSGRTGHEKLFF
>15|TRBJ1-1|.|TRBV29-1|TRBD1
TGCAGCGGACAGCGGACAGGGACAAGGAACACTGAAGCTTTCTTT
CSGQRTGTRNTEAFF
>13|TRBJ1-1|few|TRBV2|.
TGTGCCAGCAGTGTTCCCCCGAACACTGAAGCTTTCTTT
CASSVPPNTEAFF
>18|TRBJ2-7|.|TRBV9|.
TGTGCCAGCAGCGTAGATGCAGGAGGCGCCCCTACTTCCTACGAGCAGTACTTC
CASSVDAGGAPTSYEQYF
>17|TRBJ2-2|.|TRBV6-4|TRBD2
TGTGCCAGCAGTGCTCTAGCGGGGGGAACCCGAACCGGGGAGCTGTTTTTT
CASSALAGGTRTGELFF
>17|TRBJ2-7|once|TRBV7-9|.
TGTGCCAGCAGCCCGGCCCCCGACAGACCTTCCTCCTACGAGCAGTACTTC
CASSPAPDRPSSYEQYF
>14|TRBJ1-5|.|TRBV5-1|.
TGCGCCAGCAGCTTGGGGCAGGGGAGTCAGCCCCAGCATTTT
CASSLGQGSQPQHF
>14|TRBJ1-3|.|TRBV13|.
TGTGCCAGCAGCTCGGGGGGGGCTGGAAACACCATATATTTT
CASSSGGAGNTIYF
>14|TRBJ1-2|.|TRBV10-3|.
TGTGCCATCAGTTTACAGGGTAACTCAGATGGCTACACCTTC
CAISLQGNSDGYTF
>17|TRBJ2-7|once|TRBV18|TRBD2
TGTGCCAGCTCACCGCGGACTAGCGGGGGGGGATCCTACGAGCAGTACTTC
CASSPRTSGGGSYEQYF
>13|TRBJ1-6|few|TRBV2|TRBD1
TGTGCCAGCCATGACAGGGGAAATTCACCCCTCCACTTT
CASHDRGNSPLHF
>13|TRBJ1-5|medium-sized|TRBV11-2|.
TGTGCCAGCAGCCCGTATGCTAATCAGCCCCAGCATTTT
CASSPYANQPQHF
>12|TRBJ2-2|.|TRBV30|TRBD1
TGTGCCTGGAAGGGACAGCACGGGGAGCTGTTTTTT
CAWKGQHGELFF
>12|TRBJ1-4|.|TRBV7-9|.
TGTGCCAGCAGCCGACCTAATGAAAAACTGTTTTTT
CASSRPNEKLFF
>15|TRBJ1-2|.|TRBV9|TRBD1
TGTGCCAGCAGCCGACAGGGGTCAGGGGACTATGGCTACACCTTC
CASSRQGSGDYGYTF
>16|TRBJ1-3|.|TRBV5-1|.
TGCGCCAGCAGCGCCCTCCCTGGGGACTCTGGAAACACCATATATTTT
CASSALPGDSGNTIYF
>12|TRBJ1-2|.|TRBV19|.
TGTGCCAGTAGTACAGTTTTATATGGCTACACCTTC
CASSTVLYGYTF
>11|TRBJ1-2|.|TRBV20-1|.
TGCAGTGCTAGGGGGTCCTATGGCTACACCTTC
CSARGSYGYTF